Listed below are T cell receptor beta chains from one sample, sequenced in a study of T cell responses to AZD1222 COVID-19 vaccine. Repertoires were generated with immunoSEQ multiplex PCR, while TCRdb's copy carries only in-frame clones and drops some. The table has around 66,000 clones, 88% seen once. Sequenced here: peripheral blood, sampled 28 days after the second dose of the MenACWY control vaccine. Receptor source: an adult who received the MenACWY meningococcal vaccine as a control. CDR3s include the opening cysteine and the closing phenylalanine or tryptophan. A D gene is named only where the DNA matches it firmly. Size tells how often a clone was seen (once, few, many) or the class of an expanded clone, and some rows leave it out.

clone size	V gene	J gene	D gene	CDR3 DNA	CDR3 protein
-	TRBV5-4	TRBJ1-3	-	TGTGCCAGCAGCCTCGGGACACCCAGGAGCTCTGGAAACACCATATATTTT	CASSLGTPRSSGNTIYF
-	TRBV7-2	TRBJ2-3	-	TGTGCCAGCAGCCCCTCCCGGGGGTCTGGCACAGATACGCAGTATTTT	CASSPSRGSGTDTQYF
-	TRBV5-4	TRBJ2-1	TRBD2	TGTGCCAGCAGCTTGGGCGGGAGTTCCTACAATGAGCAGTTCTTC	CASSLGGSSYNEQFF
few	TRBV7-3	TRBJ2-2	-	TGTGCCAGCAGCTTAGATCCGGCCCCGAACACCGGGGAGCTGTTTTTT	CASSLDPAPNTGELFF
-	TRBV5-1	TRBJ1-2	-	TGCGCCAGCAGCTTGGGACGGTTGTATGGCTACACCTTC	CASSLGRLYGYTF
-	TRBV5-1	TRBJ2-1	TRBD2	TGCGCCAGCAGCTTGGAGGGGACTAGCGGGAAAGAGCAGTTCTTC	CASSLEGTSGKEQFF
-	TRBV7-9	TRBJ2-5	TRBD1	TGTGCCAGCAGCCTAAGAGGGACAGGGAATCCGCCGGAGACCCAGTACTTC	CASSLRGTGNPPETQYF
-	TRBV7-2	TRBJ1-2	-	TGTGCCAGCAGCCGCCCGGGCGGGGTCTACTATGGCTACACCTTC	CASSRPGGVYYGYTF
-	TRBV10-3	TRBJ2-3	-	TGTGCCATCAGTAAAGGGGACTCCTTCACAGATACGCAGTATTTT	CAISKGDSFTDTQYF
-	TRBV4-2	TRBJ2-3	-	TGTGCCAGCAGCCCCGGGCCTTACACAGATACGCAGTATTTT	CASSPGPYTDTQYF
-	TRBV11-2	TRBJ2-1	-	TGTGCCAGCAGCTTAGATAGAACGTGGAATGAGCAGTTCTTC	CASSLDRTWNEQFF
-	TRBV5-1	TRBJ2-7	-	TGCGCCAGCAGCTTGGGTACGGACCGTTCCTACGAGCAGTACTTC	CASSLGTDRSYEQYF
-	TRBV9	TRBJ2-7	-	TGTGCCAGCAGCGTAGAACCATTCACCGAGCAGTACTTC	CASSVEPFTEQYF
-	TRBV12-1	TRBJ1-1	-	TGTGCCAGCAGCTTTCTGGGGGCAGCTGAAGCTTTCTTT	CASSFLGAAEAFF
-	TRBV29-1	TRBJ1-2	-	TGCAGCGCCGGGGGTCTCAACTATGGCTACACCTTC	CSAGGLNYGYTF
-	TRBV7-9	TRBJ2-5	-	TGTGCCAGCAGCTTAATGAAAGAGACCCAGTACTTC	CASSLMKETQYF
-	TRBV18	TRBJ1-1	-	TGTGCCAGCTCTTCAGGGAGGGCGAACACTGAAGCTTTCTTT	CASSSGRANTEAFF
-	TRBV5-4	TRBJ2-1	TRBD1	TGTGCCAGCAGGCCCGACAGGGTATCAGTCAATGAGCAGTTCTTC	CASRPDRVSVNEQFF
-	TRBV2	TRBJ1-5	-	TGTGCCAGCAGGGCCGAACAGGGCTTTGGGCAGCCCCAGCATTTT	CASRAEQGFGQPQHF
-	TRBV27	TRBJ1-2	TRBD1	TGTGCCAGCAGTAGACAGGGAAATGGCTACACCTTC	CASSRQGNGYTF
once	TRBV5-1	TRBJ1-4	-	TGCGCCAGCAGCTATCAGGGAGGAGGTGAAAAACTGTTTTTT	CASSYQGGGEKLFF
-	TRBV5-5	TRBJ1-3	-	TGTGCCAGCAGCCCCGGTGGAAACACCATATATTTT	CASSPGGNTIYF
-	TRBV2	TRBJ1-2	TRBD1	TGTGCCAGCCCGAGGTCCGAGACAGGGGGGCCAAACTATGGCTACACCTTC	CASPRSETGGPNYGYTF
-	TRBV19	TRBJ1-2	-	TGTGCCAGTAGTTCTCGTTTGGACAGCTACTATGGCTACACCTTC	CASSSRLDSYYGYTF
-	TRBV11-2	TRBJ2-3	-	TGTGCCAGCAGCCTTCTCTCTTGGACCACAGATACGCAGTATTTT	CASSLLSWTTDTQYF
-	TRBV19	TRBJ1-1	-	TGTGCCAGTAGTACTATAGGGGGCACTGAAGCTTTCTTT	CASSTIGGTEAFF
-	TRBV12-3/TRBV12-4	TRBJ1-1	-	TGTGCCAGCAGGATACAGTTGACTGAAGCTTTCTTT	CASRIQLTEAFF
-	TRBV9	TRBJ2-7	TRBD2	TGTGCCAGCAGCGTAGATCCAGCGGGAGTGTACGAGCAGTACTTC	CASSVDPAGVYEQYF
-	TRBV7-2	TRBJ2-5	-	TGTGCCAGCAGCTTAGCCAGAGAAGAGACCCAGTACTTC	CASSLAREETQYF